This T cell receptor beta chain was identified during a study of CD8+CD57+ T cells in acquired aplastic anemia. The study, taken as a whole, reports: Patients and controls shared roughly 28 CD8+ CDR3 sequences, which appeared highly expressed in patients and within their immunodominant clones.

This clonotype occurred many times. The target antigen is unknown. CDR3 and TCR beta VDJ profiling relied on a genomic DNA template. TCRdb redid the calling of the reads with MiXCR, one entry per CDR3 protein. This table holds some 220,000 distinct CDR3 sequences, 30% to 35% found once. Sequenced input: sorted CD4+, CD8+, or CD8+CD57+ T cells (not recorded which) from PBMCs. This clonotype originated in a human donor in good health, serving as a control.

CDR3 protein: CASSRGGFNEKLFF. The DNA of the CDR3 is TGTGCCAGTAGCAGAGGCGGTTTTAATGAAAAACTGTTTTTT. J is TRBJ1-4 and V is TRBV19; D gene ambiguous. The V and J ends lost 6 bases and 4 bases respectively, with 12 bases between them. The CDR3 length is 14 residues. CDR1 is LNHDA and CDR2 is SQIVND in the germline V gene (reference sequence).